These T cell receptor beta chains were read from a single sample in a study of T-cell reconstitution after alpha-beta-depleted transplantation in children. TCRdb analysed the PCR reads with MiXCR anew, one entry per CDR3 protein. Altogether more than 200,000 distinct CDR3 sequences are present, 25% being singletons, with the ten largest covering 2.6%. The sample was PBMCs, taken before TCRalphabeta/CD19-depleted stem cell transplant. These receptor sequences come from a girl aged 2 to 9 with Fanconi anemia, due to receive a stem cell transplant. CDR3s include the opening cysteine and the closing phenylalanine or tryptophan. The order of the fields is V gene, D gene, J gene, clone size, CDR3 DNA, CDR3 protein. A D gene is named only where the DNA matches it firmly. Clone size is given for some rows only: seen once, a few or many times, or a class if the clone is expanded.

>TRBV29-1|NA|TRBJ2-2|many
TGCAGCGTAGGACTCTTGAACACCGGGGAGCTGTTTTTT
CSVGLLNTGELFF
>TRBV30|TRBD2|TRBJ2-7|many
TGTGCCTGGAGTGTACTAGTACTAGCGGGCCAAAGGACCTACGAGCAGTACTTC
CAWSVLVLAGQRTYEQYF
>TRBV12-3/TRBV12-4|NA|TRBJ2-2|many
TGTGCCAGCAGTCATCGAGAGGGCCCCAAGGCCGGGGAGCTGTTTTTT
CASSHREGPKAGELFF
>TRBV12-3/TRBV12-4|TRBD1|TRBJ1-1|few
TGTGCCAGCAGATCGGGACAGACCATGAACACTGAAGCTTTCTTT
CASRSGQTMNTEAFF
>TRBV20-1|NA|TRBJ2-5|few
TGCAGTGCCGAAGATTCAGTGGAGACCCAGTACTTC
CSAEDSVETQYF
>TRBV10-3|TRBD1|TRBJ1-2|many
TGTGCCACCACATGGGGCCAGGGGGAGCCTAACTATGGCTACACCTTC
CATTWGQGEPNYGYTF
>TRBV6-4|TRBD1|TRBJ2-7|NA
TGTGCCAGCAGTGCCACACAGGGGTACGAGCAGTACTTC
CASSATQGYEQYF
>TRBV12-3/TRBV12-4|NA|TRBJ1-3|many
TGTGCCAGCAGTTTAGGGAGAAACACCATATATTTT
CASSLGRNTIYF
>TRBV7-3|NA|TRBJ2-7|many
TGTGCCAGCAGCTTAGAGGTATCCGGGGCCTACGAGCAGTACTTC
CASSLEVSGAYEQYF
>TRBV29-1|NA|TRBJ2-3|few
TGCAGCGTTAGATCGGGGAGGACAGATACGCAGTATTTT
CSVRSGRTDTQYF
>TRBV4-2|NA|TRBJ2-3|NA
TGTGCCAGCAGCAAACGAGTTTTTGACTATCCCACAGATACGCAGTATTTT
CASSKRVFDYPTDTQYF
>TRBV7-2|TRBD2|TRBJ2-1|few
TGTGCCAGCAGCTTAGTTCGACTAGCGGCTTTCAATGAGCAGTTCTTC
CASSLVRLAAFNEQFF
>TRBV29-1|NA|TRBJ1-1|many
TGCAGCGTTGTGATTTCGATAGCTTTCTTT
CSVVISIAFF
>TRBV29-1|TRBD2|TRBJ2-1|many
TGCAGCGTTGAAGAGGGACTACGCTACAATGAGCAGTTCTTC
CSVEEGLRYNEQFF
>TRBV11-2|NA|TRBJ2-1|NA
TGTGCCAGCATCCCCAGGTGGGGGGACAATGAGCAGTTCTTC
CASIPRWGDNEQFF
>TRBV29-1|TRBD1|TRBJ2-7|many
TGCAGCGTTGTCGGGACAGGGGTATCCTACGAGCAGTACTTC
CSVVGTGVSYEQYF
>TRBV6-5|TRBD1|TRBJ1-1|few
TGTGCCAGCAGTTACTCGAGAACAGGGGGCACTGAAGCTTTCTTT
CASSYSRTGGTEAFF
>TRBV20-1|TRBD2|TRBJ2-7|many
TGCAGTGCTAGTCGGCGGGAGGATTTCGGGCAGTACTTC
CSASRREDFGQYF
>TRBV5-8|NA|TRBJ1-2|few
TGTGCCAGCAGGGTGAAGGGCTACTATGGCTACACCTTC
CASRVKGYYGYTF
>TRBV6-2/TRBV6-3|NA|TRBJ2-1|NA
TGTGCCAGCAGTCCCCCCAATGTCGATGAGCAGTTCTTC
CASSPPNVDEQFF
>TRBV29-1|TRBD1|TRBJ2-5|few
TGCAGCGTTGATGGTGCGACAGGGGGCGGGGAGACCCAGTACTTC
CSVDGATGGGETQYF
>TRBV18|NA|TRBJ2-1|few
TGTGCCAGCTCACCACAAGCAACCCGACTCGACTACAATGAGCAGTTCTTC
CASSPQATRLDYNEQFF